What follows describes a single T cell receptor (beta chain). This record comes from a study of cytomegalovirus exposure and HLA in healthy donors. Measured with immunoSEQ multiplex PCR; TCRdb has only the in-frame clones, and not every one. This table holds 200,000 or so clones, about 93% found once. V was clipped by 4 bases and J by 6 bases; unmatched bases: 5. CDR3 size: 13 residues. The germline CDR1 and CDR2 sequences are MGHRA and YSYEKL. The clonotype comes from a young woman in good health and CMV-seronegative. Source material: PBMCs. The chain uses TRBV4-1 and TRBJ1-1; TRBD1 matches 7 bases. This chain's CDR3 is CASSRDRESEAFF. The CDR3 DNA follows: TGCGCCAGCAGCCGTGACAGGGAATCTGAAGCTTTCTTT.